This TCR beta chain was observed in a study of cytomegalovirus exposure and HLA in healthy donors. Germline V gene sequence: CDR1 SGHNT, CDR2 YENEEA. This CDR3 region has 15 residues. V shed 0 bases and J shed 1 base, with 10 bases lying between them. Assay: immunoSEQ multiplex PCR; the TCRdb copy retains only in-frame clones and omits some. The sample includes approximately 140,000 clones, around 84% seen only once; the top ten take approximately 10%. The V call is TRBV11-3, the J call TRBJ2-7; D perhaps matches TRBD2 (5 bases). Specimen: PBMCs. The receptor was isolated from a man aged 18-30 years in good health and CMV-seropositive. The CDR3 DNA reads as TGTGCCAGCAGCTTAGATTCTACTAGGTCCTACGAGCAGTACTTC. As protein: CASSLDSTRSYEQYF.